Following are 26 T cell receptor beta chains from one sample sequenced in a study of Ad26.COV2.S vaccination and SARS-CoV-2 variants. As for treatment: around 19 received Ad26.COV2.S at low or high dose, single or two shots; 5 received placebo; per-sample allocation not given. Sampling happened 63 days after the first vaccine or placebo injection. TCRdb's copy holds only in-frame clones and misses some; the assay was immunoSEQ multiplex PCR. This sample has about 390,000 clones, with approximately 90% found just once. Sequencing was performed on peripheral blood, taken in a trial of Ad26.COV2.S vaccine versus placebo. These receptors came from a person between 18 and 60 years old who received the Ad26.COV2.S COVID-19 vaccine or a placebo.

This sequence joins TRBV5-4 and TRBJ1-1; no clear D gene. Germline values: CDR1 SGHNT, CDR2 YYREEE (reference sequence). Trimming pared 3 bases from V and 6 bases from J, leaving 12 bases between. The CDR3 covers 13 residues. CDR3: CASSSRGVSEAFF. In nucleotides, the CDR3 is TGTGCCAGCAGCTCCCGGGGAGTATCTGAAGCTTTCTTT.

This clone was seen only once. Sequence at one end of the junction differs from germline and may be a read error. The rearrangement joins TRBV18 to TRBJ1-6; TRBD1 matches 7 bases. The CDR3 contains 16 residues. Germline assignment: CDR1 KGHSH and CDR2 LQKENI. CDR3 sequence reads: CASSPQGSENNSPLHF. CDR3 bases: TGTGCCAGCTCGCCACAGGGGAGTGAAAATAATTCACCCCTCCACTTT.

This rearrangement joins TRBV6-5 to TRBJ1-1, with 7 positions matching TRBD1. Germline values: CDR1 MNHEY, CDR2 SVGAGI. Trimming cost V 6 bases and J 5 bases; bases outside gene matches: 12. The CDR3 spans 15 residues. The CDR3, as DNA: TGTGCCAGCAGATACCCTGACAGGGCTATGACTGAAGCTTTCTTT. Protein sequence: CASRYPDRAMTEAFF.

The chain has TRBV9 and TRBJ2-7, with a weak D call TRBD2 (7 bases). The CDR3 consists of 17 residues. Deletions cut 2 bases from V and 5 bases from J, with 23 bases between. In germline, CDR1 is SGDLS, CDR2 YYNGEE. Here the CDR3 reads CASSVGAGAPVLDEQYF. As DNA, the CDR3 is TGTGCCAGCAGCGTCGGGGCGGGGGCCCCTGTGTTAGACGAGCAGTACTTC.

This chain uses TRBV5-1 with TRBJ1-1; the D gene is possibly TRBD1 (6 bases). The CDR3 covers 14 residues. V lost 0 bases to trimming and J lost 10 bases, with 16 bases between them. Germline CDR1 reads SGHRS; CDR2 reads YFSETQ. CDR3 amino acids: CASSLETNLGGAFF. DNA for the CDR3: TGCGCCAGCAGCTTGGAGACAAACTTAGGGGGAGCTTTCTTT.

V gene TRBV4-1 combines with J gene TRBJ1-2; D gene unclear. Per the germline V gene, CDR1 is MGHRA and CDR2 is YSYEKL. CDR3 size: 14 residues. Trimming took 4 bases from V and 10 from J, leaving 19 bases between them. The CDR3 nucleotides read TGCGCCAGCAGCCTCTACCTGGGAGTGAGGATCTACACCTTC. This codes for CASSLYLGVRIYTF.

The chain employs TRBV7-8 and TRBJ2-6, with 7 nucleotides matching TRBD1. The CDR3 is made up of 20 amino acids. Trimming at V came to 5 bases and at J to 0 bases, leaving 16 bases not matched to a gene. The germline V gene encodes CDR1 SGHVS and CDR2 FQNEAQ. The DNA for the CDR3 is TGTGCCAGCAGCGAAAGACAGGGATTTGATTTAATCTCTGGGGCCAACGTCCTGACTTTC. This sequence encodes CASSERQGFDLISGANVLTF.

This chain connects TRBV3-1 (or the pseudogene TRBV3-2) to TRBJ2-7; D call uncertain. CDR1 LGHDT and CDR2 YNNKEL come from the germline V gene (reference sequence). V gave up 0 bases and J gave up 1 base, with 13 bases separating them. This CDR3 comprises 16 residues. As DNA, the CDR3 is TGTGCCAGCAGCCAAGATGACGGGCCGGAATCCTACGAGCAGTACTTC. This sequence encodes CASSQDDGPESYEQYF.

This rearrangement joins TRBV5-1 to TRBJ2-2, with D uncertain. V lost 6 bases and J lost 5, with 17 bases in between. The germline V gene has CDR1 SGHRS and CDR2 YFSETQ. The CDR3 spans 15 residues. The CDR3 is CASMSNIKPTGELFF. The CDR3, as DNA: TGCGCCAGCATGTCAAACATAAAACCAACCGGGGAGCTGTTTTTT.

This chain connects TRBV4-2 to TRBJ1-2, with D possibly being TRBD1 (5 bases). V was shortened by 0 bases and J by 3 bases, with 14 bases between the two germline ends. The germline gives CDR1 LGHNA, CDR2 YNFKEQ. The CDR3 has 16 amino acids. The CDR3 DNA follows: TGTGCCAGCAGCCAAGATTACGGCAGGGACGACTATGGCTACACCTTC. It is translated as CASSQDYGRDDYGYTF.

The sample holds one count of this clone. The V call is TRBV11-2, the J call TRBJ1-3, with 8 bases identical to TRBD1. J gave up 6 bases and V 5 bases, and 9 bases lay outside the gene matches. The CDR3 sequence is 15 residues long. Germline V gene sequence: CDR1 SGHAT, CDR2 FQNNGV. The CDR3 nucleotides read TGTGCCAGCAGCACCCGGACAGGGTGGGTAAACACCATATATTTT. Amino acid sequence: CASSTRTGWVNTIYF. The full variable domain, rest sourced from reference TRBV11-2 and TRBJ1-3, is EAGVAQSPRYKIIEKRQSVAFWCNPISGHATLYWYQQILGQGPKLLIQFQNNGVVDDSQLPKDRFSAERLKGVDSTLKIQPAKLEDSAVYLCASSTRTGWVNTIYFGEGSWLTVV.

The rearrangement links TRBV19 to TRBJ2-1, with a weak D call TRBD2 (5 bases). V was clipped by 4 bases and J by 0 bases, with 16 bases between them. The germline gives CDR1 LNHDA, CDR2 SQIVND (reference sequence). This CDR3 contains 17 residues. The CDR3 sequence: CASSRGPGMSSYNEQFF. CDR3 in DNA: TGTGCCAGTAGTAGAGGTCCGGGGATGAGCTCCTACAATGAGCAGTTCTTC.

The J gene is TRBJ1-1, the V gene TRBV4-3, with D possibly matching TRBD1 (5 bases). The CDR3 sequence is 13 residues long. CDR1 LGHNA and CDR2 YSLEER come from the germline V gene. V was shortened by 4 bases and J by 5 bases, with 11 bases between the two germline ends. The CDR3 region has the DNA TGCGCCAGCAGCCTTTCAGGGAGGACTGAAGCTTTCTTT. Amino acid sequence: CASSLSGRTEAFF.

V gene TRBV7-9 combines with J gene TRBJ2-7; TRBD1 matches 8 bases. Germline values: CDR1 SEHNR, CDR2 FQNEAQ (reference sequence). The CDR3 spans 12 residues. Trimming took 9 bases from V and 3 from J; bases not matched to a gene: 4. CDR3 amino acids: CASSTGGYEQYF. CDR3 sequence (DNA): TGTGCCAGTTCTACAGGGGGCTACGAGCAGTACTTC.

This sequence joins TRBV5-6 and TRBJ1-2, with D uncertain. This CDR3 region has 16 residues. Looked up from germline, CDR1 is SGHDT and CDR2 is YYEEEE. Trimming took 4 bases from V and 8 from J, leaving 24 bases between them. The DNA for the CDR3 is TGTGCCAGCAGCCCTATTTACCTCCAGCTTACCATGGGCTACACCTTC. Its translation: CASSPIYLQLTMGYTF.

Points on this clone: The identical CDR3 is also encoded by other nucleotide sequences in the sample. The chain uses TRBV7-9 and TRBJ2-3; tentatively, D is TRBD1 (6 bases). Per germline, CDR1 SEHNR and CDR2 FQNEAQ (reference sequence). The CDR3 sequence is 14 residues long. V was cut by 1 base and J by 3 bases, with 8 bases left in between. The DNA of the CDR3 is TGTGCCAGCAGCTTAGTAGGGGGAACAGATACGCAGTATTTT. This codes for CASSLVGGTDTQYF.

The rearrangement joins TRBV9 to TRBJ1-2, with 9 bases aligning to TRBD1. The germline CDR1 and CDR2 sequences are SGDLS and YYNGEE. This CDR3 spans 14 amino acids. Trimming took 5 bases from V and 2 from J; bases not matched to a gene: 4. CDR3 nucleotides: TGTGCCAGCAGTCGACAGGGGGAAAACTATGGCTACACCTTC. It specifies CASSRQGENYGYTF. The whole variable domain, filled in from reference TRBV9 and TRBJ1-2, reads DSGVTQTPKHLITATGQRVTLRCSPRSGDLSVYWYQQSLDQGLQFLIQYYNGEERAKGNILERFSAQQFPDLHSELNLSSLELGDSALYFCASSRQGENYGYTFGSGTRLTVV.

The V gene is TRBV13, the J gene TRBJ2-5; D not certain. Germline lookup yields CDR1 PRHDT and CDR2 FYEKMQ (reference sequence). Trimming took off 0 bases at V and 2 bases at J, with 7 bases between the two ends. This CDR3 is built from 14 residues. CDR3 DNA sequence: TGTGCCAGCAGCTTAGGGGGCCGTCAAGAGACCCAGTACTTC. Translated: CASSLGGRQETQYF.

CDR3 sequence reads: CASSLQRETQYF. The DNA for the CDR3 is TGTGCCAGCAGCTTACAGAGAGAGACCCAGTACTTC. The chain is built from TRBV11-2 and TRBJ2-5, with D hard to call. There are 12 residues in the CDR3. Germline lookup yields CDR1 SGHAT and CDR2 FQNNGV. V was pared by 2 bases and J by 4 bases, with 5 bases between.

V usage is TRBV7-2 and J usage is TRBJ1-3; D remains ambiguous. The CDR3 has 14 amino acids. The germline V gene has CDR1 SGHTA and CDR2 FQGNSA. V lost 2 bases and J lost 2, with 7 bases in between. The CDR3: CASSLRDTGNTIYF. The DNA of the CDR3 is TGTGCCAGCAGCTTACGAGACACTGGAAACACCATATATTTT.

This clone was detected a few times. The J gene is TRBJ1-2, the V gene TRBV12-3 or TRBV12-4, with D perhaps matching TRBD1 (5 bases). This CDR3 has 13 amino acids. Trimming pared 3 bases from V and 6 bases from J, leaving 11 bases between. Written as DNA, the CDR3 is TGTGCCAGCAGTTTTTGGGGGACCGATGGCTACACCTTC. It yields the protein CASSFWGTDGYTF.

The chain employs TRBV19 and TRBJ1-1; no reliable D call. CDR1 is LNHDA, CDR2 SQIVND, per germline (reference sequence). This CDR3 is 14 amino acids long. Deletions cut 3 bases from V and 6 bases from J, with 14 bases between. This CDR3 reads CASSMSGVSAEAFF. The CDR3 DNA reads TGTGCCAGTAGTATGTCCGGGGTAAGCGCTGAAGCTTTCTTT.

This clone showed up just once. The V gene is TRBV6-6, the J gene TRBJ2-1, with TRBD2 matching over 7 bases. This CDR3 is built from 15 residues. CDR1 is MNHNY, CDR2 SVGAGI, per germline (reference sequence). V lost 4 bases and J lost 5; bases outside the gene matches: 8. This chain's CDR3 is CASSSTSPTNNEQFF. In DNA, the CDR3 is TGTGCCAGCAGTTCGACTAGCCCCACGAACAATGAGCAGTTCTTC.

The chain joins TRBV27 to TRBJ2-1; 9 bases fit TRBD2. The CDR3 spans 14 residues. Germline V gives CDR1 MNHEY, CDR2 SMNVEV (reference sequence). J was trimmed by 9 bases and V by 3 bases; bases with no gene match: 6. The CDR3 spells CASSFAGGPVEQFF. CDR3 sequence (DNA): TGTGCCAGCAGTTTCGCGGGGGGGCCGGTTGAGCAGTTCTTC.

The chain links TRBV7-9 to TRBJ2-7, with 11 nucleotides matching TRBD1. This CDR3 region has 14 residues. The junction had 7 bases not matched to a gene; V was cut back by 6 bases and J by 6 bases. Germline-derived CDR1 and CDR2 are SEHNR and FQNEAQ (reference sequence). CDR3 residues: CASRGGTGGGEQYF. The CDR3, as DNA: TGTGCCAGCAGGGGCGGGACAGGGGGTGGCGAGCAGTACTTC.

The CDR3 coding sequence is TGTGCCAGCAGCTCCAGACTAGCGGGGTCCGAACATGAGCAGTTCTTC. Translating it yields CASSSRLAGSEHEQFF. V and J are TRBV7-9 and TRBJ2-1, with 11 bases aligning to TRBD2. V dropped 4 bases and J dropped 8; count of bases not matched to a gene: 10. This CDR3 comprises 16 residues. Germline V gives CDR1 SEHNR, CDR2 FQNEAQ (reference sequence).